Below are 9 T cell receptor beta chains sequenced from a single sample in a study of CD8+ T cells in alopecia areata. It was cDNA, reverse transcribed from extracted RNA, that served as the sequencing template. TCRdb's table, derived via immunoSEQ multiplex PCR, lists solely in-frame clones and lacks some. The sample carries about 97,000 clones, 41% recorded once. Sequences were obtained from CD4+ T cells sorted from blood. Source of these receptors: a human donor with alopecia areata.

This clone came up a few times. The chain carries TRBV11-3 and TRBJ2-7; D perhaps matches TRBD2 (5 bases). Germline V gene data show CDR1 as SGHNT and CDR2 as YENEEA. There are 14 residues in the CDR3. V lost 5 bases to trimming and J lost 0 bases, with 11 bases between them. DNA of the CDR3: TGTGCCAGCAGCCCGGACTGGAGCTCCTACGAGCAGTACTTC. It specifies CASSPDWSSYEQYF. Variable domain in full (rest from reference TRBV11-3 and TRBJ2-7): EAGVVQSPRYKIIEKKQPVAFWCNPISGHNTLYWYLQNLGQGPELLIRYENEEAVDDSQLPKDRFSAERLKGVDSTLKIQPAELGDSAVYLCASSPDWSSYEQYFGPGTRLTVT.

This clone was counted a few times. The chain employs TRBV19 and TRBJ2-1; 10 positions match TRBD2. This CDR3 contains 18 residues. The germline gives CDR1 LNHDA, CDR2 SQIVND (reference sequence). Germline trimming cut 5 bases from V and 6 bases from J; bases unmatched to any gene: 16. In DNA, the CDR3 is TGTGCCAGTAGTGACCCGGGAATCAGCGGGAGGGCGAGCAATGAGCAGTTCTTC. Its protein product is CASSDPGISGRASNEQFF.

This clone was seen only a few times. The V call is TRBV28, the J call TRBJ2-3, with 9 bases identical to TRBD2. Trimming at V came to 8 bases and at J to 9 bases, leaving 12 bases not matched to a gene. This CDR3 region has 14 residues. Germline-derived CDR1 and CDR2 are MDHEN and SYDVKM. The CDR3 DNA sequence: TGTGCCAGCGGGCGGGAGGGTTCTCCCACAACGCAGTATTTT. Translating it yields CASGREGSPTTQYF.

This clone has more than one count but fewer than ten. The CDR3 DNA sequence: TGCGCCAGCAGCTTGGTCGGGAACTTAGATACGCAGTATTTT. It codes for CASSLVGNLDTQYF. This chain uses TRBV5-1 with TRBJ2-3, with a tentative D call TRBD2 (5 bases). Trimming stripped 0 bases from V and 5 bases from J, with 10 bases between. The CDR3 totals 14 residues. Germline values: CDR1 SGHRS, CDR2 YFSETQ.

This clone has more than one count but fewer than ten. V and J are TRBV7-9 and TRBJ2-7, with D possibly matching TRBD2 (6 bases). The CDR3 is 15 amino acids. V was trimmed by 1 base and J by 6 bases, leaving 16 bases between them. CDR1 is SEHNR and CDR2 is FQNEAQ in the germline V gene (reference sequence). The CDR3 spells CASSLDRWGGSEQYF. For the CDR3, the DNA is TGTGCCAGCAGCTTAGATCGATGGGGAGGCTCCGAGCAGTACTTC.

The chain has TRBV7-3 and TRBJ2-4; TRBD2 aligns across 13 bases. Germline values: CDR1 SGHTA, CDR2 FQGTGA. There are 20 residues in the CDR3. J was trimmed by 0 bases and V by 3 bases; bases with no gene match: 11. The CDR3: CASSFLRLAGGNLAKNIQYF. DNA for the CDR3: TGTGCCAGCAGCTTCTTGAGACTAGCGGGGGGTAATCTAGCCAAAAACATTCAGTACTTC. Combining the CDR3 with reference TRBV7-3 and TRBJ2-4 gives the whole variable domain GAGVSQTPSNKVTEKGKYVELRCDPISGHTALYWYRQSLGQGPEFLIYFQGTGAADDSGLPNDRFFAVRPEGSVSTLKIQRTERGDSAVYLCASSFLRLAGGNLAKNIQYFGAGTRLSVL.

The CDR3 spells CASSTLGGRGWQTQYF. The CDR3 coding sequence is TGTGCCAGCAGTACCCTTGGGGGCAGGGGGTGGCAGACCCAGTACTTC. The chain is built from TRBV27 and TRBJ2-5, with 7 bases lining up with TRBD1. The germline V gene encodes CDR1 MNHEY and CDR2 SMNVEV (reference sequence). The CDR3 runs to 16 residues. Trimming removed 5 bases from V and 6 bases from J; junction bases left unmatched: 15.

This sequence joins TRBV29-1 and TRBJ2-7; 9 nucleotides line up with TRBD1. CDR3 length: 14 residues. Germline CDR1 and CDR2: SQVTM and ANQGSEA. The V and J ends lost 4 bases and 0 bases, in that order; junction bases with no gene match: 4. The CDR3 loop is CSVGDRGTSYEQYF. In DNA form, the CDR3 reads TGCAGCGTTGGAGACAGGGGGACCTCCTACGAGCAGTACTTC.

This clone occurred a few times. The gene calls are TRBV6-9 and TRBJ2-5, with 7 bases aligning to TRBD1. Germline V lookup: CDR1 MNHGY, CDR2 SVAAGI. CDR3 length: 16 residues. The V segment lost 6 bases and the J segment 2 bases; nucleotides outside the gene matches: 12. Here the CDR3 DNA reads TGTGCCAGCAGCCACTCCAGGGGACAGAAACAAGAGACCCAGTACTTC. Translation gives CASSHSRGQKQETQYF.